This T cell receptor (beta chain) was sequenced for a study of early stage breast cancer tumors. The assay was immunoSEQ multiplex PCR, and TCRdb's table has in-frame clones only and misses some. The sample includes several thousand clones, 60% to 75% of them seen just once. Study results and limitations: Most shared enriched TCRB sequences were commonly generated ones. Comparing each tissue with blood distinguished tumor from normal in about 90% of the 16 patients.

About this clone itself: The antigen is unknown.

The sequence came from a person aged 45-60 years with breast cancer. The sequenced sample was breast tumor tissue.

The CDR3 loop reads CASSLEERLWETQYF. The CDR3, as DNA: TGTGCCAGCAGCTTAGAAGAGCGCCTGTGGGAGACCCAGTACTTC. V gene TRBV7-2 combines with J gene TRBJ2-5; D remains unclear. CDR3 length: 15 residues. The germline V gene has CDR1 SGHTA and CDR2 FQGNSA. V lost 1 base to trimming and J lost 5 bases, with 14 bases between them. Supplemented by reference TRBV7-2 and TRBJ2-5, the full variable domain reads GAGVSQSPSNKVTEKGKDVELRCDPISGHTALYWYRQSLGQGLEFLIYFQGNSAPDKSGLPSDRFSAERTGGSVSTLTIQRTQQEDSAVYLCASSLEERLWETQYFGPGTRLLVL.